The T cell receptor (beta chain) described here comes from a study of immune characterization of retroperitoneal liposarcoma (dated by TCRdb to about 2019). To prepare the library, PCR was applied. Reads for this sample came from a NextSeq 500. TCRdb ran its own pipeline on the public reads, namely fastp trimming at Q25 and MiXCR clone calling, and kept in-frame beta chains. Records with the same CDR3 protein are collapsed into one entry carrying the most frequent genes and DNA. This sample has 9,500 to 13,000 distinct CDR3 sequences in its table, and about 29% of those were observed once. The top ten clones comprise approximately 8.2% of the sample. Notes on this clonotype: No cognate antigen has been identified for it. No much larger clonotype is one base removed from it; base qualities were not supplied.

Cut back by 1 base and 1 base, the V and J ends lie 14 bases apart. The CDR3 contains 17 residues, cysteine and phenylalanine counted. Solely the CDR3 DNA is kept, with 51 bases framed from the first base. As encoded in the germline V gene, CDR1 is MNHNS while CDR2 is SASEGT. In this chain, TRBV6-1 is recombined with TRBJ1-3, with TRBD1 perhaps the D gene, on 5 matching bases. The source of this sequence is a male donor with retroperitoneal liposarcoma. Sequencing input: tumor tissue. The bases are TGTGCCAGCAGTGAAGGGGGGGGATGGTCTTCTGGAAACACCATATATTTT. This codes for CASSEGGGWSSGNTIYF.